Sequencing of this TCR beta chain was carried out in a study of control samples from healthy donors and cancer patients. This CDR3 is 13 amino acids long. From germline, CDR1 is MNHEY and CDR2 SVGAGI. Trimming stripped 0 bases from V and 4 bases from J, with 6 bases between. The protocol was immunoSEQ multiplex PCR, while the TCRdb copy is restricted to in-frame clones and leaves out a portion. This sample has 150,000 to 200,000 clones, with 94% found just once. This sequence originates from a man aged 55-75 years with colorectal cancer. The sequenced sample was PBMCs. The rearrangement links TRBV6-5 to TRBJ1-2, with a weak D call TRBD1 (6 bases). The CDR3 DNA follows: TGTGCCAGCAGTTACTCCAGGGGCTATGGCTACACCTTC. Translated, it gives CASSYSRGYGYTF.